The clone carrying this T cell receptor beta chain was counted between two and nine times. The data were taken from a study of CD8 T cells in Susac syndrome. V dropped 3 bases and J dropped 2 bases, with 2 bases sitting between them. The CDR3 loop spans 12 amino acids. Random hexamers primed reverse transcription of about 0.5 to 1 ug RNA. TCRdb ran MiXCR on the immunoSEQ multiplex PCR reads and lists one entry per CDR3 protein. The data contain some 200,000 distinct CDR3 sequences, approximately 94% of them singletons. This clonotype was sampled from a human donor with Susac syndrome. V is TRBV12-3 or TRBV12-4 and J is TRBJ1-5; D not certain. What was sequenced was CD4+ T cells from PBMCs. The CDR3 nucleotides are TGTGCCAGCAGTTTTGGCAATCAGCCCCAGCATTTT. It translates to CASSFGNQPQHF.